The clone carrying this T cell receptor (beta chain) was detected only a few times. The V and J ends lost 4 bases and 5 bases respectively, with 14 bases between them. Germline V gives CDR1 SQVTM, CDR2 ANQGSEA. The CDR3 is 14 residues long. The data originate from a study of OX40 agonist ivuxolimab in advanced cancers. The table came from immunoSEQ multiplex PCR; TCRdb's copy has only in-frame clones and leaves some out. Of 45,000 to 60,000 clones listed, approximately 85% are singletons. The material was CD4+ or CD8+ T cells sorted from blood, obtained in a trial of the OX40 agonist ivuxolimab. The V gene is TRBV29-1, the J gene TRBJ1-4, with D perhaps matching TRBD1 (5 bases). This sequence originates from an adult with an advanced solid tumor such as melanoma, head and neck, liver or kidney cancer. The DNA of the CDR3 is TGCAGCGTTGCCAGGGACGGCGGGAATGAAAAACTGTTTTTT. This sequence encodes CSVARDGGNEKLFF.